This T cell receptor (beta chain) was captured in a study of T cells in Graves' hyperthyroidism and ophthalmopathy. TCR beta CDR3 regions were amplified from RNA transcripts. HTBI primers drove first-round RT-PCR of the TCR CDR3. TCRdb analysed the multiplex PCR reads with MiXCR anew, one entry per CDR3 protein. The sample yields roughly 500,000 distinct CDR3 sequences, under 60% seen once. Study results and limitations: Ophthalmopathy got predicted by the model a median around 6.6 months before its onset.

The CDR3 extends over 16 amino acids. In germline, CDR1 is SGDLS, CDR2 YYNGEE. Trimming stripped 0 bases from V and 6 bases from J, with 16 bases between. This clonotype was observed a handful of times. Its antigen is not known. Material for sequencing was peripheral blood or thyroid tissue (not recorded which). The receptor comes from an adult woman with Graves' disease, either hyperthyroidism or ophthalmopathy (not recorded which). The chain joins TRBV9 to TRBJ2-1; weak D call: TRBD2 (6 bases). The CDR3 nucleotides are TGTGCCAGCAGCGTAGGGGGCGGGGCCCACGGCAATGAGCAGTTCTTC. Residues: CASSVGGGAHGNEQFF.